This TCR beta chain was documented in a study of regulatory T cells in long-lasting Graves disease. This clonotype has at least ten counts. The antigen is unknown. This sample's time point: newly diagnosed GD, antithyroid drugs for less than 3 months. Following extraction of RNA from PBMCs, that RNA was used to make the TCR library. American Thyroid Association guidelines defined Graves' disease diagnosis. CDR1 MNHEY and CDR2 SMNVEV come from the germline V gene (reference sequence). CDR3 size: 15 residues. Unmatched junction bases numbered 5, after V lost 4 bases and J lost 7 bases. To make TCR beta libraries, researchers used iRepertoire HTBI primers and Arm-PCR of CDR3 regions. TCRdb recomputed calls from the multiplex PCR reads with MiXCR, one row per CDR3 protein. This sample has approximately 310,000 distinct CDR3 sequences, with under 20% found just once. Whole-study findings and limits: The study found lower TCR diversity in persistent Graves' patients than in newly diagnosed ones. Among the persistent patients, 2,741 public clonotypes were shared, more than the 950 to 1,000 shared among new patients.

Specimen: peripheral blood mononuclear cells (PBMCs), collected at new diagnosis, from a patient treated with antithyroid drugs. V and J are TRBV27 and TRBJ2-5; 14 bases fit TRBD2. The sequence was obtained from a female donor with Graves disease. CDR3 DNA sequence: TGTGCCAGCAGTTCCCCGACTAGCGGGGGGGGGACCCAGTACTTC. Protein: CASSSPTSGGGTQYF.